The clone carrying this TCR beta chain was counted once. Using immunoSEQ multiplex PCR, the repertoire was profiled, and TCRdb retains in-frame clones only, with some absent. The repertoire includes some 320,000 clones, about nine tenths of them detected once, and roughly 16% sits in the top ten. The data are from a study of shared clonotypes between healthy human individuals. With 2 bases clipped from V and 4 bases from J, the junction kept 14 bases outside the gene matches. Germline CDR1 is KGHSH and CDR2 is LQKENI. The CDR3 has 18 amino acids. The sample comprised memory CD8+ T cells sorted from blood. This sample's subset: CD45RO+ cells pooled with CCR7-negative TemRA cells. The rearrangement joins TRBV18 to TRBJ2-7, with 10 bases identical to TRBD2. The receptor's source is a man younger than 30 in good health. The CDR3 loop reads CASSPNLAGALVPYEQYF. CDR3 sequence (DNA): TGTGCCAGCTCACCAAATCTAGCGGGGGCCCTAGTTCCGTACGAGCAGTACTTC.